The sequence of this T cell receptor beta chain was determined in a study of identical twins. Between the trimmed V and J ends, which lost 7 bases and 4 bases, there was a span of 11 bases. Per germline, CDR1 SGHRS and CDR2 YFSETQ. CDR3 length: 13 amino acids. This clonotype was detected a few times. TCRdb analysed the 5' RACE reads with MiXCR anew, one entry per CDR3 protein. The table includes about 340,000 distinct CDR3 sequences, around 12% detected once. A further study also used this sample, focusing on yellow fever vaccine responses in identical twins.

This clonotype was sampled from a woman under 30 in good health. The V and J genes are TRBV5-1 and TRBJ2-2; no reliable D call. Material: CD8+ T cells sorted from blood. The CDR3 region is CASRLDGTGELFF. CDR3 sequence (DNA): TGCGCCAGCCGGCTAGACGGCACCGGGGAGCTGTTTTTT. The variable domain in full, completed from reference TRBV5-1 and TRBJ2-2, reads KAGVTQTPRYLIKTRGQQVTLSCSPISGHRSVSWYQQTPGQGLQFLFEYFSETQRNKGNFPGRFSGRQFSNSRSEMNVSTLELGDSALYLCASRLDGTGELFFGEGSRLTVL.